The 17 T cell receptor beta chains given below trace back to one sample, sequenced in a study of blood T cells in healthy people across ages. Then a second PCR, running roughly 7 to 11 cycles, was carried out with a sample-barcoded 5' primer and a J-beta primer mix. TCRdb re-analysed the 5' RACE reads in MiXCR, keeping a single row per CDR3 protein. The profile covers roughly 1,000,000 distinct CDR3 sequences, with under 30% appearing a single time and approximately 0.71% taken by the ten largest. This same sample was also taken into another study, of T cells of mothers and their children.

Source material: blood. All receptors derive from a girl aged 2-10 years in good health.

The chain recombines TRBV6-5 with TRBJ2-2; D not resolved. V lost 8 bases to trimming and J lost 0 bases, with 13 bases between them. CDR1 MNHEY and CDR2 SVGAGI come from the germline V gene. The CDR3 runs to 15 residues. As DNA, the CDR3 is TGTGCCAGCCACTCCACGCAGACGAACACCGGGGAGCTGTTTTTT. It yields the protein CASHSTQTNTGELFF.

There are a few counts of this clonotype. V is TRBV3-1 and J is TRBJ1-3, with 8 positions matching TRBD1. Germline V lookup: CDR1 LGHDT, CDR2 YNNKEL (reference sequence). This CDR3 spans 16 amino acids. V dropped 0 bases and J dropped 2; count of bases not matched to a gene: 3. DNA of the CDR3: TGTGCCAGCAGCCAAGACGGCAGGGGGCCTGGAAACACCATATATTTT. It codes for CASSQDGRGPGNTIYF.

The chain combines TRBV5-1 with TRBJ1-1; 7 bases map to TRBD1. The length of the CDR3 is 15 residues. From germline, CDR1 is SGHRS and CDR2 YFSETQ. J gave up 3 bases and V 5 bases, and 10 bases lay outside the gene matches. In DNA, the CDR3 is TGCGCCAGCAGTTACTACGGACAGGAGTACACTGAAGCTTTCTTT. Translation gives CASSYYGQEYTEAFF.

The chain carries TRBV4-3 and TRBJ1-4; D gene unclear. Germline V CDR1 and CDR2: LGHNA, YSLEER. Trimming took off 1 base at V and 5 bases at J, with 11 bases between the two ends. The length of the CDR3 is 15 residues. DNA for the CDR3: TGCGCCAGCAGCCAAGGGGTCCCGGGAAATGAAAAACTGTTTTTT. Translating it yields CASSQGVPGNEKLFF.

This clonotype was recorded only once. At one end, the junction sequence differs from germline, possibly due to a read error. The rearrangement joins TRBV7-9 to TRBJ2-7; D possibly matches TRBD1 or TRBD2 (6 bases each). Germline values: CDR1 SEHNR, CDR2 FQNEAQ (reference sequence). The CDR3 contains 14 residues. CDR3 DNA sequence: TGTGCCAGCAGTTCACAGGGAGGCTCCTACGAGGAGTACTTC. It specifies CASSSQGGSYEEYF.

This clonotype was seen only a few times. V usage is TRBV7-3 and J usage is TRBJ1-4; D not certain. The CDR3 sequence is 15 residues long. With 5 bases removed from V and 3 bases from J, the gap between germline ends came to 13 bases. Germline V gene data show CDR1 as SGHTA and CDR2 as FQGTGA. The DNA of the CDR3 is TGTGCCAGCAGCCCTCTGAGGAGGGCTAATGAAAAACTGTTTTTT. Its translation is CASSPLRRANEKLFF.

This clonotype has only a few counts. The rearrangement links TRBV4-2 to TRBJ2-1; 11 nucleotides match TRBD2. The CDR3 has 17 amino acids. Trimming removed 5 bases from V and 8 bases from J; junction bases left unmatched: 14. Germline CDR1 and CDR2: LGHNA and YNFKEQ. This CDR3 reads CASSYNLAGGAADEQFF. DNA of the CDR3: TGTGCCAGCAGCTACAACCTAGCGGGAGGAGCCGCCGATGAGCAGTTCTTC.

The chain links TRBV27 to TRBJ2-1, with 8 nucleotides matching TRBD2. After removal of 4 bases from V and 0 bases from J, the junction contained 5 bases not matched to a gene. The CDR3 consists of 16 residues. Germline CDR1 and CDR2: MNHEY and SMNVEV (reference sequence). This chain's CDR3 is CASSSWTSSSYNEQFF. DNA of the CDR3: TGTGCCAGCAGTTCGTGGACTAGCAGCTCCTACAATGAGCAGTTCTTC.

This clonotype turned up a few times. This rearrangement joins TRBV5-1 to TRBJ2-2; maybe TRBD2 (5 bases). Looked up from germline, CDR1 is SGHRS and CDR2 is YFSETQ. CDR3 length equals 13 residues. Trimming removed 7 bases from V and 1 base from J, with 8 bases in between. The CDR3 region has the DNA TGCGCCAGCGCGGGTGTGAACACCGGGGAGCTGTTTTTT. As protein: CASAGVNTGELFF.

This clonotype came up a few times. The V call is TRBV29-1, the J call TRBJ1-1, with a weak D call TRBD1 (5 bases). CDR3 size: 14 residues. The germline gives CDR1 SQVTM, CDR2 ANQGSEA. The ends were cut back, 7 bases at V and 3 bases at J, with 18 bases in the middle. CDR3 sequence reads: CSGILRDGDTEAFF. CDR3 DNA: TGCAGCGGAATACTAAGGGACGGGGACACTGAAGCTTTCTTT.

This clonotype was picked up a small number of times. The V gene is TRBV6-5, the J gene TRBJ2-2; possible D gene TRBD2, 5 bases. Trimming pared 5 bases from V and 4 bases from J, leaving 14 bases between. This CDR3 region has 15 residues. Germline-derived CDR1 and CDR2 are MNHEY and SVGAGI. DNA of the CDR3: TGTGCCAGCAGTCGGGCGAGGGTTGGCACCGGGGAGCTGTTTTTT. Its translation: CASSRARVGTGELFF.

This clonotype was observed a few times. The chain carries TRBV10-3 and TRBJ2-6; D unresolved. Trimming pared 0 bases from V and 0 bases from J, leaving 6 bases between. This CDR3 is built from 16 residues. CDR1 and CDR2 from the germline V gene are ENHRY and SYGVKD. The CDR3 here is CAISESISSGANVLTF. In DNA form, the CDR3 reads TGTGCCATCAGTGAGTCGATTAGCTCTGGGGCCAACGTCCTGACTTTC.

This chain joins TRBV3-1 and TRBJ2-7; 11 nucleotides line up with TRBD2. The CDR3 extends over 16 amino acids. V dropped 1 base and J dropped 6; count of bases not matched to a gene: 8. From germline, CDR1 is LGHDT and CDR2 YNNKEL (reference sequence). The CDR3 is CASSQGGVAGGPEQYF. CDR3 bases: TGTGCCAGCAGCCAAGGAGGGGTAGCGGGAGGGCCCGAGCAGTACTTC.

The V gene is TRBV28, the J gene TRBJ2-7; TRBD1 matches at 8 bases. The CDR3 is 15 amino acids. Unmatched junction bases numbered 10, after V lost 6 bases and J lost 3 bases. Germline assignment: CDR1 MDHEN and CDR2 SYDVKM. Here the CDR3 reads CASRPGTGKIYEQYF. The CDR3, as DNA: TGTGCCAGCAGGCCCGGGACAGGAAAAATCTACGAGCAGTACTTC.

This clonotype came up a few times. Compared with germline, one end of the junction differs, possibly owing to a read error. CDR3 sequence: CASSAEGADSYEQYF. CDR3 DNA sequence: TGTGCCAGTAGCGCCGAGGGGGCAGACTCCTACGAGCAGTACTTC. The chain employs TRBV9 and TRBJ2-5, with 7 bases identical to TRBD1. The end of the DNA aligns better with TRBJ2-7, so the J call may be wrong. There are 15 residues in the CDR3. CDR1 SGDLS and CDR2 YYNGEE come from the germline V gene.

CDR3 in amino acids: CASSEYSGRAYNEQFF. CDR3 sequence (DNA): TGCGCCAGCAGTGAGTACAGCGGGAGAGCCTACAATGAGCAGTTCTTC. This rearrangement joins TRBV10-1 to TRBJ2-1, with TRBD2 matching over 8 bases. This CDR3 is 16 amino acids long. The trim removed 1 base at V and 2 bases at J, leaving 4 bases unmatched. The germline V gene encodes CDR1 WNHNN and CDR2 SYGVQD (reference sequence).

The chain uses TRBV29-1 and TRBJ2-1; tentatively, D is TRBD1 (5 bases). The CDR3 extends over 14 amino acids. Looked up from germline, CDR1 is SQVTM and CDR2 is ANQGSEA. The ends were cut back, 0 bases at V and 7 bases at J, with 13 bases in the middle. The CDR3 is CSVEDLGKGNEQFF. CDR3 coding DNA: TGCAGCGTTGAAGATCTGGGGAAGGGGAATGAGCAGTTCTTC.